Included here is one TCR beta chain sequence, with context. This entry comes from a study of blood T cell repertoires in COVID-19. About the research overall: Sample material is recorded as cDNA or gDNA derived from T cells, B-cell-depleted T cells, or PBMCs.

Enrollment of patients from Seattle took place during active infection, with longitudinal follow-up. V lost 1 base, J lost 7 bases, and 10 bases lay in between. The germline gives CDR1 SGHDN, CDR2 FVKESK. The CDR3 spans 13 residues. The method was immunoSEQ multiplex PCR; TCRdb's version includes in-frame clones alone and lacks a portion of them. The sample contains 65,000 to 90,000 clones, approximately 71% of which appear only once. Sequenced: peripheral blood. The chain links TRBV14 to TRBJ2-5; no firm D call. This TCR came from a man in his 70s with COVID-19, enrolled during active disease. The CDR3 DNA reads TGTGCCAGCAGCCAAGTCGGGTCGGGGACCCAGTACTTC. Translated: CASSQVGSGTQYF.